These T cell receptor beta chains were read from a single sample in a study of memory CD4+ T cells and cytomegalovirus serostatus. The protocol was immunoSEQ multiplex PCR, while the TCRdb copy is restricted to in-frame clones and leaves out a portion. The data contain 60,000 to 75,000 clones, around three quarters of them singletons. The material sequenced was memory CD4+ T cells from blood. The receptors were sampled from an adult in good health and CMV-seronegative. Some clones in this sample may be carry-over from other donors' samples. Both conserved end residues are part of each CDR3. The D gene is left open where the match is weak. Size is omitted from some rows. Given values are once, few, many or a class for expanded clones.

J	D	size	V	DNA	CDR3
TRBJ2-1	TRBD2	NA	TRBV5-4	TGTGCCAGCAGCCAGAGCGGGATTAATGTGAATGAGCAGTTCTTC	CASSQSGINVNEQFF
TRBJ2-4	TRBD1	NA	TRBV7-3	TGTGCCAGCAGCCAAACCGGGACAGGGGGATTCATTCAGTACTTC	CASSQTGTGGFIQYF
TRBJ1-1	NA	NA	TRBV19	TGTGCCAGTAGCAGAGGGGATACGAACACTGAAGCTTTCTTT	CASSRGDTNTEAFF
TRBJ1-1	TRBD1	NA	TRBV7-2	TGTGCCAGCAGCTTAGGAACGTTGGGACAGCTGAACACTGAAGCTTTCTTT	CASSLGTLGQLNTEAFF
TRBJ2-7	NA	NA	TRBV2	TGTGCCAGCATCAAGGAGGGGGGCTACGAGCAGTACTTC	CASIKEGGYEQYF
TRBJ1-6	NA	NA	TRBV4-1	TGCGCCAGCAGCCAAGATTCCGGTACAATTCGACCCCTCCACTTT	CASSQDSGTIRPLHF
TRBJ2-1	NA	NA	TRBV5-4	TGTGCCAGCAGCCAAAACCGCGGCAGTGGAAATGAGCAGTTCTTC	CASSQNRGSGNEQFF
TRBJ2-4	TRBD2	NA	TRBV10-1	TGCGCCAGCAGTGACGGGACTAGCGGGGCCCAAAACATTCAGTACTTC	CASSDGTSGAQNIQYF
TRBJ2-3	TRBD2	once	TRBV5-1	TGCGCCAGCAGCTTGAGTTTTAGCGGGGGGACCACAGATACGCAGTATTTT	CASSLSFSGGTTDTQYF
TRBJ1-2	TRBD1	few	TRBV2	TGTGCCGCTAGAGACAGGGGGCCTGGCTACACCTTC	CAARDRGPGYTF
TRBJ1-2	NA	NA	TRBV9	TGTGCCAGCAGTCGTACTGGACAGCCCTATGGCTACACCTTC	CASSRTGQPYGYTF
TRBJ2-1	TRBD2	NA	TRBV2	TGTGCCAGGAGCTCCGGGACTAGCGCTTACAATGAGCAGTTCTTC	CARSSGTSAYNEQFF
TRBJ2-2	NA	NA	TRBV18	TGTGCCAGCTCACCTATGAGCACGGGGTCCGGGGAGCTGTTTTTT	CASSPMSTGSGELFF
TRBJ1-4	NA	NA	TRBV4-1	TGCGCCAGCAGCCAAGGGGCCCGGGGACGAAATGAAAAACTGTTTTTT	CASSQGARGRNEKLFF
TRBJ1-2	TRBD1	few	TRBV19	TGTGCCAGTTCCGCCAGTTTTGGGACAGGGCTGGTCTATGGCTACACCTTC	CASSASFGTGLVYGYTF
TRBJ2-1	NA	NA	TRBV7-3	TGTGCCAGCAGCTTAAGAGGCGGAGCCGGCAATGAGCAGTTCTTC	CASSLRGGAGNEQFF
TRBJ2-5	TRBD2	NA	TRBV7-9	TGTGCCAGCAGCTTAGGGGCTAGCGGGCCTCTGGGGGAGACCCAGTACTTC	CASSLGASGPLGETQYF
TRBJ2-2	NA	few	TRBV5-1	TGCGCCAGCAAGAACGGAGGGTATGATTTTGAGAACACCGGGGAGCTGTTTTTT	CASKNGGYDFENTGELFF
TRBJ2-3	TRBD2	NA	TRBV19	TGTGCCAGTCGACTAGCGGGGTCAGATACGCAGTATTTT	CASRLAGSDTQYF
TRBJ2-6	NA	NA	TRBV2	TGTGCCAGCAGTTACGCCGGAGGGGCCAACGTCCTGACTTTC	CASSYAGGANVLTF
TRBJ2-3	NA	NA	TRBV5-4	TGTGCCAGCAGCTCGGTTCTTCAGGCAGATACGCAGTATTTT	CASSSVLQADTQYF
TRBJ1-5	NA	NA	TRBV28	TGTGCCAGCACGTGGGGCAATCAGCCCCAGCATTTT	CASTWGNQPQHF
TRBJ2-6	TRBD1	few	TRBV30	TGTGCCTGGAGTGTCGGACAGGCCAGCTCTGGGGCCAACGTCCTGACTTTC	CAWSVGQASSGANVLTF
TRBJ1-3	NA	few	TRBV30	TGTGCCTGGAAGGGGAATGGAAACACCATATATTTT	CAWKGNGNTIYF
TRBJ1-3	NA	NA	TRBV4-3	TGCGCCAGCAGCCAAGATTGGACGGCCACCACCATATATTTT	CASSQDWTATTIYF
TRBJ1-1	NA	NA	TRBV11-2	TGTGCCAGCAGCTTTTCCGCAGGGGTCCCCGAAGCTTTCTTT	CASSFSAGVPEAFF
TRBJ1-2	NA	NA	TRBV29-1	TGCAGCGTTGGAGGACCGAACTATGGCTACACCTTC	CSVGGPNYGYTF
TRBJ2-2	TRBD1	NA	TRBV18	TGTGCCAGCTCACCCCTTGAGACAGGGGTCGCCGGGGAGCTGTTTTTT	CASSPLETGVAGELFF
TRBJ2-5	TRBD2	once	TRBV5-4	TGTGCCAGCAGCTCGCCACTAGCGGGAGCAGAGACCCAGTACTTC	CASSSPLAGAETQYF
TRBJ1-5	NA	NA	TRBV2	TGTGCCAGCAGTCCACGGACTATTTATCAGCCCCAGCATTTT	CASSPRTIYQPQHF
TRBJ1-2	NA	NA	TRBV19	TGTGCCAGTAGCGGGACGGACATGGTGAGGAGCTACACCTTC	CASSGTDMVRSYTF
TRBJ1-2	NA	NA	TRBV5-1	TGCGCCAGCAGCCCGTCGGCGGGTGGGATTAGGGGACATGGCTACACCTTC	CASSPSAGGIRGHGYTF
TRBJ1-2	TRBD1	few	TRBV5-1	TGCGCCAGCAGCCTGGACAGCTCAGGGGGTGGCTACACCTTC	CASSLDSSGGGYTF
TRBJ1-2	TRBD1	NA	TRBV2	TGTGCCAGCAGTGCCGAGACAGGGGCCTATGGCTACACCTTC	CASSAETGAYGYTF
TRBJ1-3	NA	once	TRBV7-2	TGTGCCAGCAGCTTAGCGGGCCCGGACTCTGGAAACACCATATATTTT	CASSLAGPDSGNTIYF
TRBJ1-6	TRBD1	NA	TRBV7-9	TGTGCCAGCAGCTTAGGTGACAGGGACAATTCACCCCTCCACTTT	CASSLGDRDNSPLHF
TRBJ2-3	TRBD1	NA	TRBV6-6	TGTGCCAGCAGTTATCAGGGGGCAACAGATACGCAGTATTTT	CASSYQGATDTQYF
TRBJ2-1	TRBD2	few	TRBV9	TGTGCCAGCAGCTTACGGACTAGCGGGAGGGACAATGAGCAGTTCTTC	CASSLRTSGRDNEQFF
TRBJ2-3	NA	NA	TRBV2	TGTGCCAGCCGGGACCGGCCGGGCGGTACGCAGTATTTT	CASRDRPGGTQYF
TRBJ1-2	NA	NA	TRBV6-6	TGTGCCAGCAACCTCCCGGCGGACCGAACTAACTATGGCTACACCTTC	CASNLPADRTNYGYTF
TRBJ2-3	TRBD2	NA	TRBV7-2	TGTGCCAGCAGCCGAACTAGCGTCGGGACAGATACGCAGTATTTT	CASSRTSVGTDTQYF
TRBJ1-5	TRBD1	NA	TRBV2	TGTGCCAGCAAGATAGACAGGGGAGGCCATCAGCCCCAGCATTTT	CASKIDRGGHQPQHF
TRBJ1-2	NA	NA	TRBV28	TGTGCCAGCAGTCCGCTGGGAGGGGGGCAGGGGTATTATGGCTACACCTTC	CASSPLGGGQGYYGYTF
TRBJ2-6	NA	NA	TRBV2	TGTGCCAGCATGGTCGTGTCCGGGGCCAACGTCCTGACTTTC	CASMVVSGANVLTF
TRBJ2-5	NA	NA	TRBV5-1	TGCGCCAGCAGCCGAGGGACTAGAAGGTCTCAGGGGGAAGAGACCCAGTACTTC	CASSRGTRRSQGEETQYF
TRBJ1-1	NA	once	TRBV7-9	TGTGCCAGCAGCTTACAGAACACTGAAGCTTTCTTT	CASSLQNTEAFF
TRBJ2-5	TRBD2	NA	TRBV6-1	TGTGCCAGCACCGGGGGGGCTGAGACCCAGTACTTC	CASTGGAETQYF
TRBJ1-1	NA	NA	TRBV19	TGTGCCGCTACCGACCGGGCCTTCACTGAAGCTTTCTTT	CAATDRAFTEAFF
TRBJ1-2	NA	NA	TRBV5-4	TGTGCCAGCAGCCCCGCGGACCGGGGGTATGGCTACACCTTC	CASSPADRGYGYTF
TRBJ2-3	TRBD1	NA	TRBV7-3	TGTGCCAGCAGCTTAACGACAGGGGGAACAACAGATACGCAGTATTTT	CASSLTTGGTTDTQYF
TRBJ1-1	TRBD1	medium-sized	TRBV30	TGTGCCTGGAGGGACAGGCGTTTGAACACTGAAGCTTTCTTT	CAWRDRRLNTEAFF
TRBJ2-1	TRBD2	once	TRBV13	TGTGCCAGCAGCGGGACTAGCGGGAGTCTAAATGAGCAGTTCTTC	CASSGTSGSLNEQFF